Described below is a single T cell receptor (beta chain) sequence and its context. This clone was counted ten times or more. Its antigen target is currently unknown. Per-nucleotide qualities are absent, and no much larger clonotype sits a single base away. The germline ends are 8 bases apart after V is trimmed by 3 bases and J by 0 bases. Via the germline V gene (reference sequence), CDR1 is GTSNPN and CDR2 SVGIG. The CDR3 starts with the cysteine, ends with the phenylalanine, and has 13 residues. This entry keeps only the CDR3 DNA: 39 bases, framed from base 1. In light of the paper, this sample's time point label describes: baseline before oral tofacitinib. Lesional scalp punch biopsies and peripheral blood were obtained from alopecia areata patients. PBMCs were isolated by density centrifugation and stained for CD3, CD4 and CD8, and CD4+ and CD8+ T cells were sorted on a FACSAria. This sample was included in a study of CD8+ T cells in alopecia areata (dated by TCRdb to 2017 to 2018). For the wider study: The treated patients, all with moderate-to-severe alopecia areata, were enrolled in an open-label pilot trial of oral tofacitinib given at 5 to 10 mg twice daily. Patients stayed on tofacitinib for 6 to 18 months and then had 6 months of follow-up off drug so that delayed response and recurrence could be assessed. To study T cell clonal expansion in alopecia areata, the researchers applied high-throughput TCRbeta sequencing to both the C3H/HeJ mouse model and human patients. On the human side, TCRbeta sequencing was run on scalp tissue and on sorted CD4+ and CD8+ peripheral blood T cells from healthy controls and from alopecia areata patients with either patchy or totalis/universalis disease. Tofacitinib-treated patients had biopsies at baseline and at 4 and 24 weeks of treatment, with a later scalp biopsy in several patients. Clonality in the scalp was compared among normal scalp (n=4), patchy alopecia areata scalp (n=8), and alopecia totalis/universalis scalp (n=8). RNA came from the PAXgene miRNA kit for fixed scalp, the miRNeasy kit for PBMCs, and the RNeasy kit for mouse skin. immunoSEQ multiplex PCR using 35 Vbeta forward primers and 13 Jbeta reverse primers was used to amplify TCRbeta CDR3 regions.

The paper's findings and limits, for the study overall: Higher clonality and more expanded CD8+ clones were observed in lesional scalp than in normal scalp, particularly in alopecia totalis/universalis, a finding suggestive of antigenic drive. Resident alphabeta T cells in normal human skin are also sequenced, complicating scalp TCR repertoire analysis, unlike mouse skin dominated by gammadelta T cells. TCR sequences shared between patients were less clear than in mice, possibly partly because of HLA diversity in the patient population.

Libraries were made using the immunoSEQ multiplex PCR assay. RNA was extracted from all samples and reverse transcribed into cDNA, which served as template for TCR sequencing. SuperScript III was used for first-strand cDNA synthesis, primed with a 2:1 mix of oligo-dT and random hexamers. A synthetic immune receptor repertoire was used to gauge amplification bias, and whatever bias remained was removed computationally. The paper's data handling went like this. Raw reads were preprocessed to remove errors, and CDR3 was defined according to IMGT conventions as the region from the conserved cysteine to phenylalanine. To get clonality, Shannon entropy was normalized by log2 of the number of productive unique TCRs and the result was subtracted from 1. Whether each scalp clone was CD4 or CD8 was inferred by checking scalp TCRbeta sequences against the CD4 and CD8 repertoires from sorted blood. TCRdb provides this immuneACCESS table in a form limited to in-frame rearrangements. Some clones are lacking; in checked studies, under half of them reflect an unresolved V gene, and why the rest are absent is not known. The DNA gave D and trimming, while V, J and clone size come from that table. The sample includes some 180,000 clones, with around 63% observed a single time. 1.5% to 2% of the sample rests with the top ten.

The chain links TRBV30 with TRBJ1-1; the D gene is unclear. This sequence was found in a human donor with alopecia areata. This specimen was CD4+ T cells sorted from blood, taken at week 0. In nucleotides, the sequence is TGTGCCTGGAGGCCTTATTTGAACACTGAAGCTTTCTTT. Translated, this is CAWRPYLNTEAFF.